This is a list of T cell receptor beta chains from one sample in a study of shared clonotypes between healthy human individuals. Only in-frame clones appear in the TCRdb table, and some are missing; sequencing was by immunoSEQ multiplex PCR. The sample carries roughly 2,300,000 clones, around 92% recorded once. The source material was naive CD4+ T cells from PBMCs. The origin of the receptors is a man younger than 35 in good health. Some clones in this sample may be carry-over from other donors' samples. Each CDR3 is given with its conserved first and last residue. D genes are given only for firm matches. Only some rows state a clone size, as once, few, many or a class for expanded clones.

many TRBJ1-2 TRBV20-1 - CSLGGYTF TGCAGTCTAGGAGGCTACACCTTC
- TRBJ2-5 TRBV28 - CASSSASAVGETQYF TGTGCCAGCAGTTCCGCTAGCGCTGTGGGGGAGACCCAGTACTTC
- TRBJ1-1 TRBV28 - CASSSNQGSRWTEAFF TGTGCCAGCAGTTCCAACCAGGGAAGCAGGTGGACTGAAGCTTTCTTT
- TRBJ2-7 TRBV28 - CASSQAGTRYYEQYF TGTGCCAGCAGCCAGGCCGGGACTCGATACTACGAGCAGTACTTC
- TRBJ1-2 TRBV5-1 - CASSLVDNYGYTF TGCGCCAGCAGCTTGGTGGATAACTATGGCTACACCTTC
- TRBJ2-7 TRBV18 - CASSPPGVDEQYF TGTGCCAGCTCACCCCCAGGGGTGGACGAGCAGTACTTC
- TRBJ2-2 TRBV27 - CASSSHYSGSERAGELFF TGTGCCAGCAGTTCCCACTACTCGGGGAGTGAGAGGGCCGGGGAGCTGTTTTTT
- TRBJ2-1 TRBV5-1 TRBD1 CASSQGTGGGEQFF TGCGCCAGCAGCCAAGGGACAGGGGGTGGGGAGCAGTTCTTC
- TRBJ1-3 TRBV10-2 TRBD1 CASSDPGQGAGNTIYF TGCGCCAGCAGTGACCCGGGACAGGGGGCTGGAAACACCATATATTTT
- TRBJ2-6 TRBV6-1 - CASTVSGANVLTF TGTGCCAGCACGGTCTCCGGGGCCAACGTCCTGACTTTC
- TRBJ2-3 TRBV18 TRBD2 CASSPRSAGGTDTQYF TGTGCCAGCTCACCCCGGTCGGCGGGAGGCACAGATACGCAGTATTTT
few TRBJ1-3 TRBV5-1 - CASSLEGGNTIYF TGCGCCAGCAGCTTGGAGGGGGGAAACACCATATATTTT
- TRBJ2-2 TRBV9 - CASSRARAGELFF TGTGCCAGCAGCCGCGCGAGGGCCGGGGAGCTGTTTTTT
- TRBJ2-5 TRBV2 - CASSTGSQETQYF TGTGCCAGCAGCACCGGGTCCCAAGAGACCCAGTACTTC
- TRBJ1-2 TRBV7-2 - CASSLAKVQGRSGYGYTF TGTGCCAGCAGCTTAGCCAAAGTACAGGGTAGGTCGGGCTATGGCTACACCTTC
- TRBJ2-7 TRBV2 - CASSEWASFSGQYF TGTGCCAGCAGTGAATGGGCGTCTTTTTCGGGGCAGTACTTC
- TRBJ2-7 TRBV19 - CASSIDPGSYEQYF TGTGCCAGTAGTATAGACCCGGGGTCTTACGAGCAGTACTTC
- TRBJ2-3 TRBV29-1 - CSVEPQSTDTQYF TGCAGCGTTGAACCCCAGAGCACAGATACGCAGTATTTT
- TRBJ1-1 TRBV19 - CASSMRPGVDTEAFF TGTGCCAGTAGTATGAGGCCAGGGGTGGACACTGAAGCTTTCTTT
- TRBJ2-5 TRBV5-1 - CASSLGGEVETQYF TGCGCCAGCAGCTTGGGAGGGGAGGTAGAGACCCAGTACTTC
- TRBJ1-1 TRBV7-9 TRBD1 CASSLGQGTNTEAFF TGTGCCAGCAGCTTGGGACAGGGGACGAACACTGAAGCTTTCTTT
- TRBJ2-1 TRBV7-2 - CASVVGGTHNEQFF TGTGCCAGCGTCGTTGGGGGAACTCACAATGAGCAGTTCTTC
- TRBJ2-7 TRBV11-2 - CASRKQVDSYEQYF TGTGCCAGCAGAAAGCAGGTAGACTCCTACGAGCAGTACTTC